This T cell receptor (beta chain) was sequenced during a study of blood T cell repertoires in COVID-19. As for the study in general: From T cells, B-cell-depleted T cells, or PBMCs came the material, which was cDNA or gDNA.

The germline gives CDR1 MNHEY, CDR2 SMNVEV (reference sequence). The germline V and J ends were trimmed by 2 bases and 4 bases, with 11 bases remaining between them. This CDR3 region has 14 residues. Assay: immunoSEQ multiplex PCR; the TCRdb copy retains only in-frame clones and omits some. The repertoire holds approximately 200,000 clones, with 75% to 85% as singletons. The study drew participants aged about 18 to 89 years from approximately 25 US areas. The receptor comes from a woman aged 40 to 49 with acute COVID-19. What was sequenced was PBMCs or T cells enriched from blood (not recorded which). The rearrangement joins TRBV27 to TRBJ1-2; tentative D call: TRBD1 (5 bases). The CDR3 DNA reads as TGTGCCAGCAGTTTAGGAAGGGGTTCCTATGGCTACACCTTC. This gives the protein CASSLGRGSYGYTF.